One T cell receptor (beta chain) is described in this entry. Generated by immunoSEQ multiplex PCR, the TCRdb table keeps only in-frame clones and is missing some. The top ten hold about 1.5% of the sample, which has over a million clones, approximately 76% seen once. The source of the sample is a study of shared clonotypes between healthy human individuals. In the study overall: Plates per donor: three CD4 naive, three CD4 memory, two CD8 naive, one CD8 memory.

Germline CDR1 and CDR2: KGHSH and LQKENI. The V segment lost 5 bases and the J segment 4 bases; nucleotides outside the gene matches: 9. The CDR3 has 17 amino acids. This receptor was taken from a man in his late teens or twenties in good health. Specimen: memory CD4+ T cells sorted from blood. Documented subset: CD45RA-negative fraction. The rearrangement joins TRBV18 to TRBJ2-1, with TRBD2 matching over 12 bases. The CDR3 DNA sequence: TGTGCCAGCTCATCAGGACTAGCGGGACTCCTGTACAATGAGCAGTTCTTC. Residues: CASSSGLAGLLYNEQFF.